This TCR beta chain was captured in a study of T-cell memory formation after mild COVID-19. The wider study: The study found TCR clusters largely donor specific.

TCRdb called the 5' RACE reads again in MiXCR, with one record for every CDR3 protein. The sample carries 400,000 or so distinct CDR3 sequences, under 25% recorded once. This CDR3 has 15 amino acids. Trimming took 3 bases from V and 0 from J, leaving 12 bases between them. The chain joins TRBV12-3 or TRBV12-4 to TRBJ2-7; the D gene is possibly TRBD2 (5 bases). The clonotype was recovered from an adult woman who had mild COVID-19 (a few samples of this study predate the infection). Cell type and time point are not known. The source material was PBMCs or a T cell subset sorted from them (not recorded which). The CDR3 spells CASSFRLRDSYEQYF. DNA for the CDR3: TGTGCCAGCAGTTTCCGGCTTCGGGACTCCTACGAGCAGTACTTC.